This note documents a single TCR beta chain sequence. J lost 0 bases, V lost 4 bases, and 9 bases had no gene match. The CDR3 is made up of 18 amino acids. Germline CDR1 MGHRA, CDR2 YSYEKL. Survey-level immunoSEQ sequencing profiled the TCR beta repertoire. Assay: immunoSEQ multiplex PCR; the TCRdb copy retains only in-frame clones and omits some. Here the sample spans approximately 70,000 clones, over 85% being singletons. The clonotype comes from a man in his forties with rheumatoid arthritis. This chain links TRBV4-1 with TRBJ2-4, with 10 positions matching TRBD1. Sequencing used PBMCs. CDR3 DNA sequence: TGCGCCAGCAGCCCTACCGGGACAGGGGCCTTAGCCAAAAACATTCAGTACTTC. Amino acid sequence: CASSPTGTGALAKNIQYF.